Listed below are T cell receptor beta chains from one sample, sequenced in a study of a mutant IDH1 vaccine in newly diagnosed glioma. Using immunoSEQ multiplex PCR, the repertoire was profiled, and TCRdb retains in-frame clones only, with some absent. The table has roughly 130,000 clones, around 77% seen once. Their cognate antigens are unknown. The material sequenced was PBMCs, taken from a glioma patient whose treatment included an IDH1 peptide vaccine. The receptors derive from a man aged 35 to 55 with glioma. Both conserved end residues are part of each CDR3. A D gene is named only where the DNA matches it firmly. Size values are once, few and many counts, or a class for expanded clones, and some rows have none.

v_gene: TRBV19
d_gene: -
abundance: -
j_gene: TRBJ2-1
CDR3aa: CASRSPGPHSYNEQFF
CDR3nt: TGTGCCAGTAGATCTCCGGGGCCACATTCCTACAATGAGCAGTTCTTC

v_gene: TRBV4-3
d_gene: -
abundance: -
j_gene: TRBJ2-1
CDR3aa: CASSQDGRLSEQFF
CDR3nt: TGCGCCAGCAGCCAAGACGGCCGGTTGAGCGAGCAGTTCTTC

v_gene: TRBV14
d_gene: -
abundance: -
j_gene: TRBJ2-7
CDR3aa: CASSQDFRRSYEQYF
CDR3nt: TGTGCCAGCAGCCAAGATTTCAGACGCTCCTACGAGCAGTACTTC

v_gene: TRBV19
d_gene: -
abundance: -
j_gene: TRBJ2-3
CDR3aa: CASSISNLRTYTQYF
CDR3nt: TGTGCCAGTAGTATAAGTAACCTCCGCACGTATACGCAGTATTTT

v_gene: TRBV5-5
d_gene: TRBD2
abundance: -
j_gene: TRBJ2-5
CDR3aa: CASSLESGGRRGETQYF
CDR3nt: TGTGCCAGCAGCTTGGAAAGCGGGGGACGTCGTGGAGAGACCCAGTACTTC

v_gene: TRBV28
d_gene: -
abundance: -
j_gene: TRBJ2-7
CDR3aa: CASRTPGIQHEQYF
CDR3nt: TGTGCCAGCAGGACTCCGGGGATCCAACACGAGCAGTACTTC

v_gene: TRBV5-1
d_gene: -
abundance: -
j_gene: TRBJ1-1
CDR3aa: CASSLDGRPNTEAFF
CDR3nt: TGCGCCAGCAGCTTGGACGGACGACCGAACACTGAAGCTTTCTTT

v_gene: TRBV19
d_gene: -
abundance: -
j_gene: TRBJ1-4
CDR3aa: CASSIPGGSEKLFF
CDR3nt: TGTGCCAGTAGTATTCCCGGGGGAAGTGAAAAACTGTTTTTT

v_gene: TRBV7-9
d_gene: -
abundance: -
j_gene: TRBJ2-2
CDR3aa: CASSLAPPGELFF
CDR3nt: TGTGCCAGCAGCTTAGCCCCTCCCGGGGAGCTGTTTTTT

v_gene: TRBV5-1
d_gene: -
abundance: -
j_gene: TRBJ1-1
CDR3aa: CASSSPRQGNTEAFF
CDR3nt: TGCGCCAGCAGCTCACCACGTCAAGGGAACACTGAAGCTTTCTTT

v_gene: TRBV6-5
d_gene: -
abundance: -
j_gene: TRBJ2-1
CDR3aa: CASSPKEGEQFF
CDR3nt: TGTGCCAGCAGTCCCAAGGAGGGTGAGCAGTTCTTC

v_gene: TRBV27
d_gene: TRBD1
abundance: -
j_gene: TRBJ2-1
CDR3aa: CASPPWGQGRNEQFF
CDR3nt: TGTGCCAGCCCCCCCTGGGGACAGGGTAGGAATGAGCAGTTCTTC

v_gene: TRBV5-5
d_gene: -
abundance: -
j_gene: TRBJ2-7
CDR3aa: CASSSGSEYEQYF
CDR3nt: TGTGCCAGCAGCTCCGGGTCCGAGTACGAGCAGTACTTC

v_gene: TRBV6-1
d_gene: -
abundance: once
j_gene: TRBJ1-5
CDR3aa: CASSGTAGDNQPQHF
CDR3nt: TGTGCCAGCAGTGGCACGGCCGGGGACAATCAGCCCCAGCATTTT

v_gene: TRBV6-1
d_gene: -
abundance: -
j_gene: TRBJ2-3
CDR3aa: CASSERAGATDTQYF
CDR3nt: TGTGCCAGCAGTGAAAGGGCAGGGGCCACCGATACGCAGTATTTT

v_gene: TRBV4-1
d_gene: -
abundance: -
j_gene: TRBJ1-5
CDR3aa: CASSQVWDLNQPQHF
CDR3nt: TGCGCCAGCAGCCAAGTGTGGGACTTAAATCAGCCCCAGCATTTT

v_gene: TRBV28
d_gene: -
abundance: -
j_gene: TRBJ2-1
CDR3aa: CASNPLAFYNEQFF
CDR3nt: TGTGCCAGCAATCCTCTAGCTTTCTACAATGAGCAGTTCTTC

v_gene: TRBV6-4
d_gene: -
abundance: -
j_gene: TRBJ2-1
CDR3aa: CASRLTDYGEQFF
CDR3nt: TGTGCCAGCAGATTGACTGACTACGGTGAGCAGTTCTTC